The TCR beta chain described here comes from a study of blood T cell repertoires in COVID-19. In the study overall: Samples taken during acute and convalescent COVID-19 were collected in the United States, Italy and Spain. Sample material is recorded as cDNA or gDNA derived from T cells, B-cell-depleted T cells, or PBMCs.

V was clipped by 4 bases and J by 5 bases, with 11 bases between them. Germline V gene lookup returns CDR1 SQVTM and CDR2 ANQGSEA. The CDR3 covers 12 residues. Per the original methods: Quantification of nucleated cells was approximated via reference gene primer amplification. Profiling relied on immunoSEQ multiplex PCR, and the TCRdb table lists in-frame clones only, not all of them. V and J calls and clone size are given by that table; D and trimming were obtained from the DNA. The table has over 200,000 clones, 85% to 90% seen once. Seattle enrolled patients during active infection and tracked them longitudinally.

This receptor was identified in a man aged 30-40 years with COVID-19, enrolled during active disease. The rearrangement links TRBV29-1 to TRBJ1-1; perhaps TRBD1 as D (6 bases). The sequencing sample was made of peripheral blood. The DNA for the CDR3 is TGCAGCGTTGTAGGGGGGGGGACTGAAGCTTTCTTT. Encoded protein: CSVVGGGTEAFF. The full variable domain, completed using reference TRBV29-1 and TRBJ1-1, is SAVISQKPSRDICQRGTSLTIQCQVDSQVTMMFWYRQQPGQSLTLIATANQGSEATYESGFVIDKFPISRPNLTFSTLTVSNMSPEDSSIYLCSVVGGGTEAFFGQGTRLTVV.